This T cell receptor beta chain was obtained from a study of blood T cell repertoires in COVID-19 (dated by TCRdb to 2018 to 2020). About the study as a whole: The collaborator samples originated in the United States, Italy and Spain and spanned the acute and convalescent phases of COVID-19. Where available, HLA class I and class II types were obtained from metadata supplied by the sample provider rather than from assay-based typing. The samples were drawn from the first 160 participants of the ongoing ImmuneRACE study and from about 1,200 subjects provided by 6 global collaborators. Nearly every sample came with metadata listing a de-identified subject ID, COVID-19 status, age in years and sex. The prospective study material was composed of cDNA or gDNA derived from T cells, B-cell-depleted T cells, or PBMCs. The repertoires were made available in a free public database intended to serve as a resource for research on the immune response to SARS-CoV-2. Subjects who had been exposed to COVID-19, were actively infected with it, or had recovered from it provided the deeply sampled blood TCRbeta repertoires that made up the dataset. Here is what the overall study found, with its caveats: The amount of clinical and demographic metadata varied by source and participant and was provided uncurated.

In the prospective study, participants were about 18 to 90 years old, resided in 20 to 30 geographic areas of the United States, and were enrolled through a virtual design. In the prospective study, cohorts were assigned on the basis of participant-reported clinical history obtained from a screening survey and a study questionnaire. ImmuneRACE Cohort 3 recovered participants were defined by two consecutive negative NP/OP PCR tests, healthcare professional clearance, or symptom resolution. In the prospective study, whole blood, serum and a nasopharyngeal or oropharyngeal swab were collected from each participant by mobile phlebotomists. Over an approximately 2-month period, participants in the prospective study had the option of providing additional blood draws and questionnaires. Before DNA extraction, blood samples from the prospective study were shipped at room temperature or frozen. Taken from the germline V gene, the CDR1 and CDR2 loops are SGHRS and YFSETQ. V and J are truncated by 0 bases and 2 bases respectively, leaving an intervening sequence of 12 bases. Measured from the cysteine to the phenylalanine, the CDR3 is 16 residues long. Of the read, only the CDR3 DNA is kept; its 48 bases are in frame from base 1.

TCRbeta CDR3 regions were amplified from genomic DNA by means of the immunoSEQ Assay, a bias-controlled multiplex PCR. Turning to the authors' computational methods: The number of nucleated cells in each sample was estimated by amplification of reference gene primers within the assay. To quantify the absolute abundance of each unique TCRbeta CDR3 rearrangement, sequence reads were collapsed and filtered. Productive Simpson clonality was computed per sample as the square root of Simpson's diversity index over productive rearrangements. TCRdb stores this immuneACCESS table with in-frame sequences only. Part of the clones is absent; in the studies checked, under half of the shortfall reflects unresolved V genes, and no reason is known for the rest. V, J and clone size derive from that table, while D and trimming were established from the DNA sequence. The sample profile shows roughly 500,000 clones; approximately 90% of them were found once. The ten largest account for approximately 1.8% of the sample.

Worth noting for this clone: No antigen is known for it. The input lacks base qualities; no much larger clone sits a single base away.

This clonotype was sampled from a woman aged 40-49 years who had recovered from COVID-19. Material: PBMCs or T cells enriched from blood (not recorded which). The V and J genes are TRBV5-1 and TRBJ2-1; the D gene lacks a confident call. In nucleotides, the sequence is TGCGCCAGCAGCTTGGCCAAGGAGCCCGCCTACAATGAGCAGTTCTTC. Translated, this gives CASSLAKEPAYNEQFF.